This passage covers 9 T cell receptor beta chains from one sample sequenced in a study of cytomegalovirus exposure and HLA in healthy donors. PCR employed 60 Vbeta and 13 Jbeta primers. Some clones are missing from TCRdb's copy, which holds only in-frame ones; the method was immunoSEQ multiplex PCR. This table holds roughly 200,000 clones, more than 65% found once. The sample was PBMCs. The receptors originated from a girl between 5 and 17 years old in good health and CMV-seropositive.

The chain uses TRBV5-1 and TRBJ1-4; a weak D match, TRBD1 (5 bases). The CDR3 has 14 residues. Per germline, CDR1 SGHRS and CDR2 YFSETQ. The ends were cut back, 0 bases at V and 3 bases at J, with 6 bases in the middle. CDR3 protein: CASSLGTPNEKLFF. CDR3 DNA sequence: TGCGCCAGCAGCTTGGGGACACCTAATGAAAAACTGTTTTTT. Together with reference TRBV5-1 and TRBJ1-4, the CDR3 gives the full variable domain: KAGVTQTPRYLIKTRGQQVTLSCSPISGHRSVSWYQQTPGQGLQFLFEYFSETQRNKGNFPGRFSGRQFSNSRSEMNVSTLELGDSALYLCASSLGTPNEKLFFGSGTQLSVL.

The J gene is TRBJ1-1, the V gene TRBV9; D ambiguous. Germline loops: CDR1 SGDLS, CDR2 YYNGEE. The germline V and J ends were trimmed by 0 bases and 1 base, with 4 bases remaining between them. The CDR3 totals 13 residues. CDR3 nucleotide sequence: TGTGCCAGCAGCGTAGGGCCGAACACTGAAGCTTTCTTT. Translation gives CASSVGPNTEAFF.

The chain is built from TRBV6-6 and TRBJ1-4; TRBD1 might be the D (5 bases). Deletions cut 5 bases from V and 5 bases from J, with 12 bases between. CDR3 length: 14 residues. Germline CDR1 reads MNHNY; CDR2 reads SVGAGI (reference sequence). In DNA, the CDR3 is TGTGCCAGCAGTCCCCCGCAGGGAAATGAAAAACTGTTTTTT. Protein product: CASSPPQGNEKLFF.

The chain joins TRBV2 to TRBJ1-1, with TRBD1 as a possible D gene (6 bases). CDR3 size: 16 residues. V lost 6 bases and J lost 0, with 17 bases in between. Germline CDR1 and CDR2: SNHLY and FYNNEI. The DNA of the CDR3 is TGTGCCAGCAGCGACCGGGACAATGGGTTGAACACTGAAGCTTTCTTT. The encoded protein is CASSDRDNGLNTEAFF.

The rearrangement links TRBV19 to TRBJ2-1; 15 bases match TRBD2. Unmatched junction bases numbered 7, after V lost 4 bases and J lost 3 bases. The germline V gene has CDR1 LNHDA and CDR2 SQIVND (reference sequence). This CDR3 contains 18 residues. CDR3 nucleotide sequence: TGTGCCAGTAGTACCCTGGGACTAGCGGGGGGTGTCTACAATGAGCAGTTCTTC. Amino acid sequence: CASSTLGLAGGVYNEQFF.

The chain joins TRBV9 to TRBJ2-7; TRBD1 matches 9 bases. The CDR3 has 15 residues. Germline lookup yields CDR1 SGDLS and CDR2 YYNGEE. Trimming cost V 0 bases and J 5 bases; bases outside gene matches: 6. CDR3 protein: CASSVDPTGGNEQYF. The CDR3 bases are TGTGCCAGCAGCGTAGATCCCACAGGGGGCAACGAGCAGTACTTC.

J is TRBJ2-1 and V is TRBV4-3, with D possibly being TRBD2 (7 bases). This CDR3 region has 15 residues. V dropped 1 base and J dropped 5 bases, with 12 bases sitting between them. Per the germline V gene, CDR1 is LGHNA and CDR2 is YSLEER. The CDR3 is CASSQGGGRHNEQFF. CDR3 bases: TGCGCCAGCAGCCAAGGGGGGGGGCGACACAATGAGCAGTTCTTC.

DNA for the CDR3: TGCGCCAGCAGCTTGCCACGGGGGGCAGATACGCAGTATTTT. As protein: CASSLPRGADTQYF. This chain connects TRBV5-1 to TRBJ2-3; 7 bases agree with TRBD2. The germline V gene has CDR1 SGHRS and CDR2 YFSETQ. The CDR3 loop spans 14 amino acids. Unmatched junction bases numbered 3, after V lost 1 base and J lost 4 bases.

This rearrangement joins TRBV27 to TRBJ1-1; D not certain. Trimming pared 3 bases from V and 5 bases from J, leaving 16 bases between. The CDR3 runs to 15 residues. Germline CDR1 and CDR2: MNHEY and SMNVEV (reference sequence). The CDR3 coding sequence is TGTGCCAGCAGTTTTTTAGGCGGGGTCGGGACTGAAGCTTTCTTT. Its translation: CASSFLGGVGTEAFF.